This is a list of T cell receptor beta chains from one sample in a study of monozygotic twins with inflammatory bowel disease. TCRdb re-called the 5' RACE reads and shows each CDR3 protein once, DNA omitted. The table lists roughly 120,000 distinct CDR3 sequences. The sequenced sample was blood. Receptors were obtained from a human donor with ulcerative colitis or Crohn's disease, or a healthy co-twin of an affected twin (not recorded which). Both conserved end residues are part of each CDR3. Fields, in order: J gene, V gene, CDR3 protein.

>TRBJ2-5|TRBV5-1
CASSLMGAGQETQYF
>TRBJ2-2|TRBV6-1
CASSPQGLALAGELFF
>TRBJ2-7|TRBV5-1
CASSDCYEQYF
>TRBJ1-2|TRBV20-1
CSARDSGRLRYGYTF
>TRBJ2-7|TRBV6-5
CASSFTDTYEQYF
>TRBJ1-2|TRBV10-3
CAISESGTGEGYTF
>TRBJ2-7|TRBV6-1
CASSEASLGALYEQYF
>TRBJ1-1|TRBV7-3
CASSYSPGNTEAFF
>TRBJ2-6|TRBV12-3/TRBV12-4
CASRLSSGANVLTF
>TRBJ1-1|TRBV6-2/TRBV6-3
CASSPLYRGSSEAFF
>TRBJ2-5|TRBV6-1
CASIGLTQETQYF
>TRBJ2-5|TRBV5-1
CASTSPGIQETQYF
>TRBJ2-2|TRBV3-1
CASSQDAANTGELFF
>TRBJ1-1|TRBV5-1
CASSFGGTGLTEAFF
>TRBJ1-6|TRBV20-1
CSASTTPGGKGGTPSSYNSPLHF
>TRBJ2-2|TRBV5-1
CASSLSIQNTGELFF
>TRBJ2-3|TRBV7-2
CASSSGLAGVLADTQYF
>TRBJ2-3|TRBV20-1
CSAKSGGGTDTQYF
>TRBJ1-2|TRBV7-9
CASSLGGQDYGYTF
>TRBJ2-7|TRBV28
CASSWTGAIYEQYF
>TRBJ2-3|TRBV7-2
CASSFGQESTDTQYF
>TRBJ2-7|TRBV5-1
CASSITGPPYEQYF
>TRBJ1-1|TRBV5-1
CASSLAQGFDTEAFF
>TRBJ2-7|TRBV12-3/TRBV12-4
CASRSSGRTYEQYF
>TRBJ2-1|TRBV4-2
CASSQARDWGYNEQFF
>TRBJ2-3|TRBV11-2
CASSLVRWGSGTDTQYF
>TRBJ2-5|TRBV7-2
CASSLGGGRGQETQYF
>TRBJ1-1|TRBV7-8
CASSFYSLLDGNTEAFF
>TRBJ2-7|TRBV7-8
CASSLVSTGESEQYF
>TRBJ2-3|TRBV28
CASSLSPDTRTDTQYF
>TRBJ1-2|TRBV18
CASSPAPGVHDYGYTF
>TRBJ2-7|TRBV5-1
CASSPRTDRGEQYF
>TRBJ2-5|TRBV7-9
CASSLGTGGQYQETQYF
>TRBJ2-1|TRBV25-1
CASSRSGQRYEQFF
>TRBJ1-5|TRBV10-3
CAISESGDYSNQPQHF
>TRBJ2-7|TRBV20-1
CSARDPRTGRGEQYF
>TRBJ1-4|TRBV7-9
CASSSGDRGSVEKLFF
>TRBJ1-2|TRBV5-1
CASSLREDYGYTF
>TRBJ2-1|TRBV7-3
CASSLGSGRINNEQFF
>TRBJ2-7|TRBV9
CASSVGLTGGDEQYF
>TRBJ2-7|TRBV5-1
CASSLAVTSGSYEQYF
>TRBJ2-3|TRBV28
CASSQLAGRTDTQYF
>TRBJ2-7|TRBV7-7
CASSPRLAGPYEQYF
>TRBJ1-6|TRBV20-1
CSARQGDSYNSPLHF
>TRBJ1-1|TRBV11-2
CASSLPRTGPTEAFF
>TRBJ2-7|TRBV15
CATSRDRGDMVEQYF
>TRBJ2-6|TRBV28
CASSSPGTSGANVLTF
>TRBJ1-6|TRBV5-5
CASRGGRMSSYNSPLHF
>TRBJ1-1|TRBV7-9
CASSSQGGTEAFF
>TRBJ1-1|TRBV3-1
CASSLTSLENTEAFF
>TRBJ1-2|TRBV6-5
CASSYEEGASYTF